The present T cell receptor (beta chain) was sequenced within a study of vaccination effects on CD4 cells after COVID-19. Study-wide findings and caveats: Pronounced clonal contraction occurred in clones induced by infection and by vaccine late after vaccination.

The CDR3 sequence is 15 residues long. Germline values: CDR1 ENHRY, CDR2 SYGVKD. The V and J ends lost 7 bases and 4 bases respectively, with 19 bases between them. Expansion of antigen-specific CD4+ T cells with viral peptide pools was carried out by the ViraFEST assay before sequencing. Investigators separated out CD4+ T cells once 9 to 11 days of culture had passed. No vaccinee had earlier SARS-CoV-2 infection, and nucleocapsid antibodies were negative. This clone came up a few times. Its antigen is currently unknown. Sequencing used immunoSEQ multiplex PCR; TCRdb keeps in-frame clones, though not all of them. The table shows roughly 33,000 clones, with around 78% occurring only once.

V usage is TRBV10-3 and J usage is TRBJ1-2, with a weak D call TRBD1 (6 bases). The receptor comes from a human donor who received a COVID-19 vaccine. Sequencing was performed on CD4+ T cells from PBMCs cultured with HCoV-OC43 spike peptides, taken before COVID-19 vaccination. Subset specified: HCoV-OC43 spike overlapping peptide pool stimulation. DNA for the CDR3: TGTGCCATCACCAGGGGTCTTCAAAATTCCTATGGCTACACCTTC. As protein: CAITRGLQNSYGYTF.